The 11 T cell receptor beta chains below were found in one sample sequenced in a study of cytomegalovirus exposure and HLA in healthy donors. Some clones are missing from TCRdb's copy, which holds only in-frame ones; the method was immunoSEQ multiplex PCR. The table lists around 160,000 clones, 91% of them singletons. Input material: PBMCs. The receptor source for this set is a woman aged 18-35 years in good health and CMV-seropositive.

The chain's CDR3 is CASSRGLAGGDNEQFF. CDR3 nucleotide sequence: TGTGCCAGCAGCCGGGGACTAGCGGGGGGTGACAATGAGCAGTTCTTC. The chain has TRBV5-5 and TRBJ2-1, with TRBD2 identical over 15 bases. CDR3 length: 16 amino acids. Trimming cost V 4 bases and J 5 bases; bases outside gene matches: 4. CDR1 is SGHKS, CDR2 YYEKEE, per germline (reference sequence).

The chain links TRBV6-5 to TRBJ2-2; tentatively, D is TRBD1 (5 bases). Germline lookup yields CDR1 MNHEY and CDR2 SVGAGI. CDR3 length equals 14 residues. The germline V and J ends were trimmed by 0 bases and 6 bases, with 8 bases remaining between them. The CDR3 coding sequence is TGTGCCAGCAGTTACTCCCAGGGCTCCGGGGAGCTGTTTTTT. Its translation is CASSYSQGSGELFF.

V is TRBV11-2 and J is TRBJ1-5; D gene uncertain. Germline CDR1 and CDR2: SGHAT and FQNNGV. Trimming left V 3 bases short and J 6 bases short, with 9 bases between. The CDR3 runs 13 residues. The CDR3, as DNA: TGTGCCAGCAGCTTGGCCTCGGGTCAGCCCCAGCATTTT. Its translation: CASSLASGQPQHF.

The chain carries TRBV6-1 and TRBJ2-5; a possible D gene is TRBD1 (5 bases). CDR3 length equals 14 residues. CDR1 and CDR2 (germline): MNHNS, SASEGT. Between the trimmed V and J ends, which lost 4 bases and 0 bases, there was a span of 9 bases. The DNA of the CDR3 is TGTGCCAGCAGTGGGGGCGGCTACCAAGAGACCCAGTACTTC. Translating gives CASSGGGYQETQYF.

The rearrangement links TRBV9 to TRBJ2-5; TRBD1 is a possible D gene (5 bases). The CDR3 sequence is 15 residues long. Trimming removed 4 bases from V and 1 base from J, with 14 bases in between. Germline CDR1 is SGDLS and CDR2 is YYNGEE. The CDR3 sequence: CASSILGASQETQYF. In DNA form, the CDR3 reads TGTGCCAGCAGCATCCTTGGGGCTTCCCAAGAGACCCAGTACTTC.

This clone occurred once. Other DNA sequences in the same sample also yield this CDR3. The chain recombines TRBV5-1 with TRBJ2-1; TRBD2 matches at 14 bases. Germline assignment: CDR1 SGHRS and CDR2 YFSETQ. With 2 bases clipped from V and 0 bases from J, the junction kept 1 base outside the gene matches. CDR3 length: 17 amino acids. The CDR3 sequence is CASSLGLAGGSYNEQFF. CDR3 nucleotides: TGCGCCAGCAGCTTAGGACTAGCGGGGGGCTCCTACAATGAGCAGTTCTTC.

The chain links TRBV11-2 to TRBJ2-3; perhaps TRBD2 as D (6 bases). V was clipped by 2 bases and J by 11 bases, with 14 bases between them. The CDR3 extends over 13 amino acids. The germline CDR1 and CDR2 sequences are SGHAT and FQNNGV. CDR3 residues: CASSLSGLTGQYF. CDR3 bases: TGTGCCAGCAGCTTAAGCGGGCTTACAGGGCAGTATTTT.

The V gene is TRBV27, the J gene TRBJ1-6; 7 bases agree with TRBD1. Germline loops: CDR1 MNHEY, CDR2 SMNVEV (reference sequence). Trimming cost V 4 bases and J 7 bases; bases outside gene matches: 13. The CDR3 contains 17 residues. CDR3 DNA sequence: TGTGCCAGCAGTTCCCTCCGAGGGGGACAGAAAAATTCACCCCTCCACTTT. It codes for CASSSLRGGQKNSPLHF.

The chain uses TRBV28 and TRBJ2-7; 7 bases match TRBD1. Per germline, CDR1 MDHEN and CDR2 SYDVKM. There are 15 residues in the CDR3. The V segment lost 5 bases and the J segment 4 bases; nucleotides outside the gene matches: 11. Written as DNA, the CDR3 is TGTGCCAGCAGTAAGGACCCAGTACAGGGGTACGAGCAGTACTTC. This gives the protein CASSKDPVQGYEQYF.

The chain combines TRBV25-1 with TRBJ2-1; 9 bases match TRBD1. The V gene end was trimmed by 6 bases and the J gene end by 7 bases; junction bases not matched to a gene: 7. This CDR3 region has 14 residues. Germline CDR1 and CDR2: MGHDK and SYGVNS. This chain's CDR3 is CASSRWGQGNEQFF. The CDR3 nucleotides read TGTGCCAGCAGCCGTTGGGGACAGGGAAATGAGCAGTTCTTC.

The V gene is TRBV28, the J gene TRBJ2-7, with D possibly TRBD1 on 5 matching bases. Trimming shortened V by 3 bases and J by 1 base, and 10 bases separated the two germline ends. Germline loops: CDR1 MDHEN, CDR2 SYDVKM. The CDR3 sequence is 14 residues long. The CDR3, as DNA: TGTGCCAGCAGTTTTATGACAGATTCCTACGAGCAGTACTTC. This sequence encodes CASSFMTDSYEQYF.